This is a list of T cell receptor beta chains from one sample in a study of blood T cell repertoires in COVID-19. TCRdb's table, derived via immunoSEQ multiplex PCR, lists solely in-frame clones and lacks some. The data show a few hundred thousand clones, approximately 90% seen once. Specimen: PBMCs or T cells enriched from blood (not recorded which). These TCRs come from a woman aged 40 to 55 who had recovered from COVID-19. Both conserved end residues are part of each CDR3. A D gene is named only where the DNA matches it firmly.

CDR3 DNA: TGTGCCAGCGGACCGACAGGGGATAATGAAAAACTGTTTTTT
CDR3 protein: CASGPTGDNEKLFF
J gene: TRBJ1-4
D gene: TRBD1
V gene: TRBV2

CDR3 DNA: TGTGCCAGCAGCTTGAGGAAGGAGGGTCCCCCGTACGAGCAGTACTTC
CDR3 protein: CASSLRKEGPPYEQYF
J gene: TRBJ2-7
D gene: .
V gene: TRBV5-4

CDR3 DNA: TGTGCCACCAGCAGAGAGGGGACAGTCTACTCCTACACCTTC
CDR3 protein: CATSREGTVYSYTF
J gene: TRBJ1-2
D gene: TRBD1
V gene: TRBV15

CDR3 DNA: TGTGCCAGTAGTATGGACAGGGGGGCTCATGGCTACACCTTC
CDR3 protein: CASSMDRGAHGYTF
J gene: TRBJ1-2
D gene: TRBD1
V gene: TRBV19

CDR3 DNA: TGCGCCAGCAGCAAGACTAGCGGTAGCACAGATACGCAGTATTTT
CDR3 protein: CASSKTSGSTDTQYF
J gene: TRBJ2-3
D gene: TRBD2
V gene: TRBV5-1

CDR3 DNA: TGTGCCACCAGCAGAGTTTTGGGGCGGAACACCGGGGAGCTGTTTTTT
CDR3 protein: CATSRVLGRNTGELFF
J gene: TRBJ2-2
D gene: .
V gene: TRBV15

CDR3 DNA: TGTGCCAGCAGTCCCAGGACAGGGTTTCGTGAAAAACTGTTTTTT
CDR3 protein: CASSPRTGFREKLFF
J gene: TRBJ1-4
D gene: TRBD1
V gene: TRBV6-2/TRBV6-3

CDR3 DNA: TGTGCCAGCAGTGAATTGAGTGAGGCCCCGGGGGCTTTCTTT
CDR3 protein: CASSELSEAPGAFF
J gene: TRBJ1-1
D gene: .
V gene: TRBV25-1

CDR3 DNA: TGCGCCAGCAGCCCGGGTCAGTCGAGCTCTGGAAACACCATATATTTT
CDR3 protein: CASSPGQSSSGNTIYF
J gene: TRBJ1-3
D gene: .
V gene: TRBV5-1

CDR3 DNA: TGTGCCAGCAGCGTAGATTTCGGAAGCGGGCCTTCACAAGAGACCCAGTACTTC
CDR3 protein: CASSVDFGSGPSQETQYF
J gene: TRBJ2-5
D gene: .
V gene: TRBV9

CDR3 DNA: TGTGCCAGCAGCCACAGGGGCAGCTACGAGCAGTACTTC
CDR3 protein: CASSHRGSYEQYF
J gene: TRBJ2-7
D gene: TRBD1
V gene: TRBV6-5

CDR3 DNA: TGTGCCATCTCCGGGTCTTCAAAAGATCAGTCCCAGCATTTT
CDR3 protein: CAISGSSKDQSQHF
J gene: TRBJ1-5
D gene: .
V gene: TRBV10-3

CDR3 DNA: TGTGCCAGCAGACGAGGGGGCGGCACTGAAGCTTTCTTT
CDR3 protein: CASRRGGGTEAFF
J gene: TRBJ1-1
D gene: TRBD1
V gene: TRBV12-3/TRBV12-4

CDR3 DNA: TGTGCCAGTAGTATAGTTGGTGGAGGGCGTGAGCAGTTCTTC
CDR3 protein: CASSIVGGGREQFF
J gene: TRBJ2-1
D gene: .
V gene: TRBV19

CDR3 DNA: TGTGCCTGGAGTGTAATGCAGGTGCTTGGCCAGCCCCAGCATTTT
CDR3 protein: CAWSVMQVLGQPQHF
J gene: TRBJ1-5
D gene: .
V gene: TRBV30

CDR3 DNA: TGTGCCAGCAGCTTGGCTAGCGGGATGAGGTCCTACGAGCAGTACTTC
CDR3 protein: CASSLASGMRSYEQYF
J gene: TRBJ2-7
D gene: TRBD2
V gene: TRBV5-4